This T cell receptor (beta chain) was found in a study of blood T cells in healthy people across ages. V dropped 1 base and J dropped 5; count of bases not matched to a gene: 7. This CDR3 is built from 15 residues. CDR1 is SGHRS and CDR2 is YFSETQ in the germline V gene. The table lists this clonotype with a few counts. A second about 6 to 11 cycle PCR used barcoded and J-beta primers. In TCRdb, the 5' RACE reads were re-called with MiXCR into one record per CDR3 protein. The table includes about 1.5 million distinct CDR3 sequences, 42% detected once. The sequence was obtained from a woman between 18 and 29 years old in good health. The chain combines TRBV5-1 with TRBJ1-2; 8 bases match TRBD1. Material: blood. CDR3 residues: CASSLSQGAQYGYTF. CDR3 bases: TGCGCCAGCAGCTTGTCCCAGGGGGCGCAGTATGGCTACACCTTC.